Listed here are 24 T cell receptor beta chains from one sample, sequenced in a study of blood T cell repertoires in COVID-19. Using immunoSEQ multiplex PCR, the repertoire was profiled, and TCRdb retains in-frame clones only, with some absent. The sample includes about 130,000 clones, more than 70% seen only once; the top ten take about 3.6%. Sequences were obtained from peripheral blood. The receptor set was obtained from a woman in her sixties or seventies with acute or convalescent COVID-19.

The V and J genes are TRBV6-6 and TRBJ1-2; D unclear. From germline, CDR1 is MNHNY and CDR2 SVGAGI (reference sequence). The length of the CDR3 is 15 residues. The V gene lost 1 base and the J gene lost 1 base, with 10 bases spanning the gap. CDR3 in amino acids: CASSYLATNNYGYTF. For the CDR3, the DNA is TGTGCCAGCAGTTACTTGGCGACAAATAACTATGGCTACACCTTC.

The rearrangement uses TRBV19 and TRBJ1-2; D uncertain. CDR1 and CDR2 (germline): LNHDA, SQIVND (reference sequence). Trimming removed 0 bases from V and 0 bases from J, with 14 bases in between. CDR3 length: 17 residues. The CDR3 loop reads CASSIDLATGANYGYTF. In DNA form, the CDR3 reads TGTGCCAGTAGTATAGATCTGGCGACTGGAGCTAACTATGGCTACACCTTC.

This CDR3 is CASSDFGTGHTEAFF. In DNA, the CDR3 is TGTGCCAGCAGTGATTTCGGGACAGGGCACACTGAAGCTTTCTTT. The chain carries TRBV6-1 and TRBJ1-1, with TRBD1 matching over 9 bases. Germline V gene sequence: CDR1 MNHNS, CDR2 SASEGT. V lost 3 bases to trimming and J lost 3 bases; unmatched junction nucleotides: 5. The CDR3 extends over 15 amino acids.

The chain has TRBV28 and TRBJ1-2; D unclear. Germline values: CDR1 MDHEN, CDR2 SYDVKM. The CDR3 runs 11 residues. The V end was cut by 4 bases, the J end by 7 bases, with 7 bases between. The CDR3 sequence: CASSSYRGYTF. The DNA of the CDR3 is TGTGCCAGCAGTTCCTACCGTGGCTACACCTTC.

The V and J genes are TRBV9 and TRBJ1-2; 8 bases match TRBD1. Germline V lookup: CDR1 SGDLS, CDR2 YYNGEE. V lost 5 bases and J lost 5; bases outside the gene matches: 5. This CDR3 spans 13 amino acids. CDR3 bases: TGTGCCAGCAGAGACAGGGGAGGGTATGGCTACACCTTC. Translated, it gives CASRDRGGYGYTF.

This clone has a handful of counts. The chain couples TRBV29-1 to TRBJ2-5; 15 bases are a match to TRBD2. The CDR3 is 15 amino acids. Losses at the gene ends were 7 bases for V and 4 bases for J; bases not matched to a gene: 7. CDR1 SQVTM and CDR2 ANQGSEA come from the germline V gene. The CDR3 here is CSGRTSGRGAETQYF. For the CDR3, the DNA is TGCAGCGGCAGGACTAGCGGGAGGGGGGCAGAGACCCAGTACTTC. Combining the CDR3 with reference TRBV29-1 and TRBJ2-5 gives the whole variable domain SAVISQKPSRDICQRGTSLTIQCQVDSQVTMMFWYRQQPGQSLTLIATANQGSEATYESGFVIDKFPISRPNLTFSTLTVSNMSPEDSSIYLCSGRTSGRGAETQYFGPGTRLLVL.

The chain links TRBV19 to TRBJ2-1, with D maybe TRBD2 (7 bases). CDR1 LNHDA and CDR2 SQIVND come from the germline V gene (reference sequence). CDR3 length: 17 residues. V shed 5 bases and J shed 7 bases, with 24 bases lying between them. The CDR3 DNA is TGTGCCAGTAGTGGCCAAGGGGGGGAGGGTCTGCGGAATGAGCAGTTCTTC. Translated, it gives CASSGQGGEGLRNEQFF. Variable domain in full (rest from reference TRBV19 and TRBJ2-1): DGGITQSPKYLFRKEGQNVTLSCEQNLNHDAMYWYRQDPGQGLRLIYYSQIVNDFQKGDIAEGYSVSREKKESFPLTVTSAQKNPTAFYLCASSGQGGEGLRNEQFFGPGTRLTVL.

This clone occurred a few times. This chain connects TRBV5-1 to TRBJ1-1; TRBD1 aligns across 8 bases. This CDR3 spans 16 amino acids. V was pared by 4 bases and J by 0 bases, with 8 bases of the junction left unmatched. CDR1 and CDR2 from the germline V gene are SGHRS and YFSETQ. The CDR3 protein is CASSVDRVLVNTEAFF. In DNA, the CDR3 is TGCGCCAGCAGCGTGGACAGGGTTCTGGTGAACACTGAAGCTTTCTTT.

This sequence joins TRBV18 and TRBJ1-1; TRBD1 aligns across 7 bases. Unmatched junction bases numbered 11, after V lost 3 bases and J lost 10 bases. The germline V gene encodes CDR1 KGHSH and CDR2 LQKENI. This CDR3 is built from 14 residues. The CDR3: CASSPTDRALRAFF. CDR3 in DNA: TGTGCCAGCTCACCTACCGACAGGGCCCTACGAGCTTTCTTT.

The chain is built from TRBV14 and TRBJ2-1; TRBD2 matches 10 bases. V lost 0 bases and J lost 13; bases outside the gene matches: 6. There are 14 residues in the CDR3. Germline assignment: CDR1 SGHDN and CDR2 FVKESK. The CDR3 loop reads CASSQDLTSGNQFF. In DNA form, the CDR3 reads TGTGCCAGCAGCCAAGATCTTACTAGCGGGAATCAGTTCTTC.

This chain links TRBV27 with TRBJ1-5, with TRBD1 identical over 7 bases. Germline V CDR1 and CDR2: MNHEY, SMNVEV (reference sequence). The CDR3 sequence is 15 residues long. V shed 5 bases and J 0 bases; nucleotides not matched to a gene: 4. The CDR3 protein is CASSPRTGSNQPQHF. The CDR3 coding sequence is TGTGCCAGCAGTCCGCGGACAGGTAGCAATCAGCCCCAGCATTTT.

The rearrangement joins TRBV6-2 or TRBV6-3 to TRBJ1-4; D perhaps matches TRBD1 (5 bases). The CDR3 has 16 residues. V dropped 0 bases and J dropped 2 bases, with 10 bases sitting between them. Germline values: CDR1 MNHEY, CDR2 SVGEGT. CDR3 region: CASSYSTGETNEKLFF. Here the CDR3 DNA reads TGTGCCAGCAGTTACTCGACGGGGGAGACTAATGAAAAACTGTTTTTT.

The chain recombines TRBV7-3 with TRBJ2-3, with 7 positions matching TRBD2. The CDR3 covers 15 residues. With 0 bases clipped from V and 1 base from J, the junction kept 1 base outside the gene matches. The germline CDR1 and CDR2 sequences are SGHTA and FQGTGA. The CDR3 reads CASSLTAGGTDTQYF. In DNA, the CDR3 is TGTGCCAGCAGCTTAACGGCGGGAGGCACAGATACGCAGTATTTT.

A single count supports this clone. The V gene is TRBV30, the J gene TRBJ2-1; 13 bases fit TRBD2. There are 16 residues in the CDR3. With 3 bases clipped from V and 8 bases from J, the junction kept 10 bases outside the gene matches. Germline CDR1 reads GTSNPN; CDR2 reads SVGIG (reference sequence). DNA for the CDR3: TGTGCCTGGAGACTAGCGGGAGGGCCAAAGTCGGATGAGCAGTTCTTC. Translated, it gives CAWRLAGGPKSDEQFF.

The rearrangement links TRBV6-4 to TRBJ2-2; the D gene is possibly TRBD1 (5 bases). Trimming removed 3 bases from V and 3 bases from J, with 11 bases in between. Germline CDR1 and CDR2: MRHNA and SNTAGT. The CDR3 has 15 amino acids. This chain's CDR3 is CASSEGGADTGELFF. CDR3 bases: TGTGCCAGCAGTGAAGGTGGGGCGGACACCGGGGAGCTGTTTTTT.

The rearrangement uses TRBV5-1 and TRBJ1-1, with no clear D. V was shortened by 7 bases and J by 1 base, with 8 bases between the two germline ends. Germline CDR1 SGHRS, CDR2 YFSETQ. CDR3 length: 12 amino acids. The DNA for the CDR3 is TGCGCCAGCGTCGGGGAGAACACTGAAGCTTTCTTT. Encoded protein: CASVGENTEAFF. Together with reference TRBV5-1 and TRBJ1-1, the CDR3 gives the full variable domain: KAGVTQTPRYLIKTRGQQVTLSCSPISGHRSVSWYQQTPGQGLQFLFEYFSETQRNKGNFPGRFSGRQFSNSRSEMNVSTLELGDSALYLCASVGENTEAFFGQGTRLTVV.

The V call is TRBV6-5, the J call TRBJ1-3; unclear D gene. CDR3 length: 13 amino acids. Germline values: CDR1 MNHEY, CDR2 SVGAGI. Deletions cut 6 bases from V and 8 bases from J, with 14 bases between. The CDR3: CASSHYTVDTIYF. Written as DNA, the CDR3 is TGTGCCAGCAGCCACTACACGGTTGACACCATATATTTT.

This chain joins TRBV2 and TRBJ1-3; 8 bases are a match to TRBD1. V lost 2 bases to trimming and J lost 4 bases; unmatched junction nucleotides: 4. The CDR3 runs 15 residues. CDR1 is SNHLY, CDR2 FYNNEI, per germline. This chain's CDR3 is CASSEIQGVGNTIYF. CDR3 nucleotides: TGTGCCAGCAGTGAAATACAGGGGGTAGGAAACACCATATATTTT.

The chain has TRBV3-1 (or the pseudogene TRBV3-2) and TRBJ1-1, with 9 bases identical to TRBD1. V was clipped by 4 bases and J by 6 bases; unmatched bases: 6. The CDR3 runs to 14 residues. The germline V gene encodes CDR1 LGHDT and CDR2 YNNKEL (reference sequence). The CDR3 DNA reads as TGTGCCAGCAGCCCCCGGACAGGGGAGGCTGAAGCTTTCTTT. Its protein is CASSPRTGEAEAFF.

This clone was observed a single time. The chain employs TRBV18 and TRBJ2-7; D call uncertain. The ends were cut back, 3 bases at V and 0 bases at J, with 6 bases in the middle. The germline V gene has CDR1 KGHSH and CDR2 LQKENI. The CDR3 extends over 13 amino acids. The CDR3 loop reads CASSPSSSYEQYV. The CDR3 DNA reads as TGTGCCAGCTCACCGTCCAGCTCCTACGAGCAGTACGTC.

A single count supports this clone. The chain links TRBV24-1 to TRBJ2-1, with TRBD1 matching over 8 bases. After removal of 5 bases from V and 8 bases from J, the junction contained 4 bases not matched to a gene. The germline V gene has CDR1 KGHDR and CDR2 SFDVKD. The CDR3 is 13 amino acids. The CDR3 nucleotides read TGTGCCACCAGTGCCCAGGACAGGGATGAGCAGTTCTTC. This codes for CATSAQDRDEQFF.

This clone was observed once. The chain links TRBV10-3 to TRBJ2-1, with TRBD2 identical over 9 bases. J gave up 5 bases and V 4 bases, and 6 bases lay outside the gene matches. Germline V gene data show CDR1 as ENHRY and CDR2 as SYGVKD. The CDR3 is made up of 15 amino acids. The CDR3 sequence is CAISAMTSGDNEQFF. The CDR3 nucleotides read TGTGCCATCAGTGCGATGACTAGCGGAGACAATGAGCAGTTCTTC.

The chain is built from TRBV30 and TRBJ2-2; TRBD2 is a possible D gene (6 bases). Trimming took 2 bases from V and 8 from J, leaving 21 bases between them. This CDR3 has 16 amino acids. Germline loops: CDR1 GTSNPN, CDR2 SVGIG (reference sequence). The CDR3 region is CAWSWVPGGGTGELFF. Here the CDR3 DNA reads TGTGCCTGGAGTTGGGTTCCAGGAGGCGGGACTGGGGAGCTGTTTTTT.

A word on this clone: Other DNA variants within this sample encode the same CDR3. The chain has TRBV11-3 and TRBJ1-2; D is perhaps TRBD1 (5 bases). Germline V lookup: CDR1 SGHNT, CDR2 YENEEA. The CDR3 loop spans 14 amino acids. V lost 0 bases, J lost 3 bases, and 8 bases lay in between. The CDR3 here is CASSLEAGDYGYTF. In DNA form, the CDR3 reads TGTGCCAGCAGCTTAGAGGCGGGGGACTATGGCTACACCTTC.